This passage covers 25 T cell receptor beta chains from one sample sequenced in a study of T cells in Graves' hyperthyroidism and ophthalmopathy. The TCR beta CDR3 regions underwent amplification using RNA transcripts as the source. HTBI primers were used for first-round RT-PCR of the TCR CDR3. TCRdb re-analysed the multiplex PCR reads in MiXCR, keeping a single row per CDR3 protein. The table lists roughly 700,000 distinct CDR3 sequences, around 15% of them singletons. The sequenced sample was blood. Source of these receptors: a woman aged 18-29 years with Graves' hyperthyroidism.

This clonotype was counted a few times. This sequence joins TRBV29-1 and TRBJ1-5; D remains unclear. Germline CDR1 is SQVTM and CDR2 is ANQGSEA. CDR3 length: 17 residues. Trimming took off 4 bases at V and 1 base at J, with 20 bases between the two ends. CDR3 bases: TGCAGCGTTGGTTCGGTTGGGAGGGAAGGGAGCAATCAGCCCCAGCATTTT. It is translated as CSVGSVGREGSNQPQHF.

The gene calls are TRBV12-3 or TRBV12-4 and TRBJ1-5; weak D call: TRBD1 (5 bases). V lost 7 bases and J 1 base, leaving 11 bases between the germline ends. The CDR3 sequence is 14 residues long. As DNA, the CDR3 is TGTGCCAGCATTCAGGGAGGCAGCAATCAGCCCCAGCATTTT. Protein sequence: CASIQGGSNQPQHF.

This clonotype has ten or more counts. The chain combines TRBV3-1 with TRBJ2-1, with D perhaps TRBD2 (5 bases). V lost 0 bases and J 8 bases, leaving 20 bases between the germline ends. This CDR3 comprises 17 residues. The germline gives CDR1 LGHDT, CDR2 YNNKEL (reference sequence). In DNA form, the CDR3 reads TGTGCCAGCAGCCAAGAATTTCGCAAGAGGGTCTGGGATGAGCAGTTCTTC. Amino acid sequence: CASSQEFRKRVWDEQFF.

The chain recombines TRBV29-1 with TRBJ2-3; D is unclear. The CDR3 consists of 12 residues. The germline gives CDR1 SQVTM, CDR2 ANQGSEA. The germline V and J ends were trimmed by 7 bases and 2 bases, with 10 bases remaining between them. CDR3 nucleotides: TGCAGCGGACATCCCCACACAGATACGCAGTATTTT. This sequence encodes CSGHPHTDTQYF.

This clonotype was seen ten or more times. The CDR3 is CASDSPGGRGEQYF. The CDR3 coding sequence is TGTGCCAGCGACTCCCCGGGCGGGAGGGGCGAGCAGTACTTC. The J gene is TRBJ2-7, the V gene TRBV2; 9 nucleotides align to TRBD2. In germline, CDR1 is SNHLY, CDR2 FYNNEI. CDR3 size: 14 residues. The ends lost 8 bases at V and 6 bases at J; junction bases unmatched: 11.

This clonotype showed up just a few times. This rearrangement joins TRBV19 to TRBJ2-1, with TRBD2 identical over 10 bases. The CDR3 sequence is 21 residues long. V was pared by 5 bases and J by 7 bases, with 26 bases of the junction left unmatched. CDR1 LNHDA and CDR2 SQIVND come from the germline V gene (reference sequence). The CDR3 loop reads CASSPDWGRPTKREGRNEQFF. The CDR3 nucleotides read TGTGCCAGTAGTCCCGATTGGGGAAGGCCTACTAAGCGGGAGGGCCGTAATGAGCAGTTCTTC.

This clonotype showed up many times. The CDR3 sequence: CAWSGGPYIYQETQYF. Written as DNA, the CDR3 is TGTGCCTGGAGTGGGGGACCCTATATCTACCAAGAGACCCAGTACTTC. The genes are TRBV30 and TRBJ2-5; the D gene could be TRBD1 or TRBD2 (5 bases each). The germline V gene encodes CDR1 GTSNPN and CDR2 SVGIG (reference sequence). The CDR3 is 16 amino acids. V shed 1 base and J shed 0 bases, with 15 bases lying between them.

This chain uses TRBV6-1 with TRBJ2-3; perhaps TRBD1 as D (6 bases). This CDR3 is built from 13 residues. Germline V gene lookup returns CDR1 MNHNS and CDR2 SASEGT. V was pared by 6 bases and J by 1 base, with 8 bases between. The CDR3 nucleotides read TGTGCCAGCAGGACAGGCCGCACAGATACGCAGTATTTT. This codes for CASRTGRTDTQYF.

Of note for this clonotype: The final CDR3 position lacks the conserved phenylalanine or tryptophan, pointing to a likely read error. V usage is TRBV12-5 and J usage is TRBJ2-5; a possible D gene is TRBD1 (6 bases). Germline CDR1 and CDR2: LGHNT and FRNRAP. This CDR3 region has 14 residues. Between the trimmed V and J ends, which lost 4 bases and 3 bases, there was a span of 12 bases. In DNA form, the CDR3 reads TGTGCTAGTGGTTCCACAGGGATGGAAGAGACCCAGTACCTC. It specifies CASGSTGMEETQYL.

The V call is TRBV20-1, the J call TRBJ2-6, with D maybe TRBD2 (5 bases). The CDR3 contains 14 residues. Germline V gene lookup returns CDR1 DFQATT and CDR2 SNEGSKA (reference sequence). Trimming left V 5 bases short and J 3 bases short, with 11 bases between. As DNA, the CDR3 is TGCAGTGCTCCACCTAGCTTTGGGGCCAACGTCCTGACTTTC. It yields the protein CSAPPSFGANVLTF.

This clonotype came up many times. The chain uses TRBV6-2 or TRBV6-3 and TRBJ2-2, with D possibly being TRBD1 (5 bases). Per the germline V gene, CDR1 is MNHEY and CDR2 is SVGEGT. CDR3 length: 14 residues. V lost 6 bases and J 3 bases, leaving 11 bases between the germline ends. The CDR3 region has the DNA TGTGCCAGCAGGCGCAGGGTAGACACCGGGGAGCTGTTTTTT. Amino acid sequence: CASRRRVDTGELFF.

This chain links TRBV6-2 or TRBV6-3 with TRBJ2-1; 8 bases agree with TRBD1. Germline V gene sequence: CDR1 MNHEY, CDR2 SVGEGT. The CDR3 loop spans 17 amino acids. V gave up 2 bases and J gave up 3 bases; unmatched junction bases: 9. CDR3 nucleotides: TGTGCCAGCAGTTACCCAGGGGGCCGATCCAACTACAATGAGCAGTTCTTC. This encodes CASSYPGGRSNYNEQFF.

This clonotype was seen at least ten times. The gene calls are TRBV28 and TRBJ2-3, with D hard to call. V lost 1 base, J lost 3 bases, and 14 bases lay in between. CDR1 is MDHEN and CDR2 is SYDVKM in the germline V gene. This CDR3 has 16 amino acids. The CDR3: CASSLYASLWTDTQYF. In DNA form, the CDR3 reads TGTGCCAGCAGTTTATATGCGAGCCTCTGGACAGATACGCAGTATTTT.

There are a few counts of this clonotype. In nucleotides, the CDR3 is TGTGCCAGCAGTCTGAACGTCTTGGTAACTCAGCCCCAGCATTTT. Translation gives CASSLNVLVTQPQHF. The V gene is TRBV5-8, the J gene TRBJ1-5; D is unresolved. Between the trimmed V and J ends, which lost 5 bases and 6 bases, there was a span of 18 bases. This CDR3 is 15 amino acids long. Germline V CDR1 and CDR2: SGHTS, YDEGEE. The whole variable domain, filled in from reference TRBV5-8 and TRBJ1-5, reads EAGVTQSPTHLIKTRGQQATLRCSPISGHTSVYWYQQALGLGLQFLLWYDEGEERNRGNFPPRFSGRQFPNYSSELNVNALELEDSALYLCASSLNVLVTQPQHFGDGTRLSIL.

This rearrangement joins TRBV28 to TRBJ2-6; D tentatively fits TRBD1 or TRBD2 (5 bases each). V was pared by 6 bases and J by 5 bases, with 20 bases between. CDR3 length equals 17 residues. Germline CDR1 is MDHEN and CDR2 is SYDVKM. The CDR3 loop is CASSGVPGQGWANVLTF. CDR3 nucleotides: TGTGCCAGCAGCGGGGTCCCGGGGCAGGGCTGGGCCAACGTCCTGACTTTC.

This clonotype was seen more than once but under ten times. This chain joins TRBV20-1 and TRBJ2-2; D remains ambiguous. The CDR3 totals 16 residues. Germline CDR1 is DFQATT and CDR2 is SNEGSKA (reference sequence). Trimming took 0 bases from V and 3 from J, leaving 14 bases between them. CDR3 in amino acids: CSARELRTTYTGELFF. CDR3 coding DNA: TGCAGTGCTAGAGAACTCAGGACCACCTACACCGGGGAGCTGTTTTTT.

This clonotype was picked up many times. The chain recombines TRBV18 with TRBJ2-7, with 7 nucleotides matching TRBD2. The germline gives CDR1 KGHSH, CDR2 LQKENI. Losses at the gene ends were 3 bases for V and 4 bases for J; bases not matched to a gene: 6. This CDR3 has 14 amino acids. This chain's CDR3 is CASSPQLAQYEQYF. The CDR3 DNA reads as TGTGCCAGCTCACCGCAACTAGCGCAATACGAGCAGTACTTC.

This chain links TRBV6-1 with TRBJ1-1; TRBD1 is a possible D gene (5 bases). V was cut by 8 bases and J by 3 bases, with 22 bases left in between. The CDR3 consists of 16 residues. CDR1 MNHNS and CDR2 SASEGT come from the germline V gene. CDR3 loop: CASRTRGIQRDTEAFF. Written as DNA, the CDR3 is TGTGCCAGCCGGACAAGGGGTATTCAGAGAGACACTGAAGCTTTCTTT.

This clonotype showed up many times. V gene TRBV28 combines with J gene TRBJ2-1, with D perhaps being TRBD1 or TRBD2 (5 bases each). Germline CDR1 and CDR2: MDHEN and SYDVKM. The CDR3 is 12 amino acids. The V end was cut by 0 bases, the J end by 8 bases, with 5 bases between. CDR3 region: CASSLWGDEQFF. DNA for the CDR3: TGTGCCAGCAGTTTATGGGGGGATGAGCAGTTCTTC.

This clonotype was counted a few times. CDR3 sequence reads: CASSQDQGQGAYEQYF. The CDR3 DNA follows: TGCGCCAGCAGCCAAGATCAGGGGCAGGGAGCTTACGAGCAGTACTTC. The J gene is TRBJ2-7, the V gene TRBV4-1; maybe TRBD1 (6 bases). This CDR3 region has 16 residues. Per germline, CDR1 MGHRA and CDR2 YSYEKL. V lost 0 bases and J lost 4, with 16 bases in between.

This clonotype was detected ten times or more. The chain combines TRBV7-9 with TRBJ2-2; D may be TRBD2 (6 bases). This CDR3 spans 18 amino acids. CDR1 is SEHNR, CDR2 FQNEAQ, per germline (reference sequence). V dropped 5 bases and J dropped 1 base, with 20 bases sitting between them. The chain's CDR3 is CASSPPVTLAKNTGELFF. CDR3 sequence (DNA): TGTGCCAGCAGCCCCCCGGTTACGCTAGCGAAGAACACCGGGGAGCTGTTTTTT.

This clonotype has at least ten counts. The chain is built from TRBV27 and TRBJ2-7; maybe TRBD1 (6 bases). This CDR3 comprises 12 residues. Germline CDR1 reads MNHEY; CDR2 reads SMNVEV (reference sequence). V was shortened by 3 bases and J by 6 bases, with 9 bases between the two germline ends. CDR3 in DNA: TGTGCCAGCAGTTTGTGGGGGCGCGAGCAGTACTTC. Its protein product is CASSLWGREQYF.

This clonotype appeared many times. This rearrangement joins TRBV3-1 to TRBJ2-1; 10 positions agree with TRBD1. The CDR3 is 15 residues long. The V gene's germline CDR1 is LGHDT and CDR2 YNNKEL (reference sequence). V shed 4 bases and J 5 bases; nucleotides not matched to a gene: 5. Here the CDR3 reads CASSPGTGAHNEQFF. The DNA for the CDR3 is TGTGCCAGCAGCCCAGGGACAGGGGCCCACAATGAGCAGTTCTTC.

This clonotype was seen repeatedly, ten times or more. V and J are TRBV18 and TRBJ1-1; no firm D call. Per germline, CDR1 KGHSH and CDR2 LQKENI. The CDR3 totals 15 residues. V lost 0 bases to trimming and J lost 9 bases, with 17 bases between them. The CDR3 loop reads CASSPPTLPEGQAFF. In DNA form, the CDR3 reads TGTGCCAGCTCACCACCGACTCTCCCCGAAGGGCAAGCTTTCTTT.

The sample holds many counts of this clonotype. The CDR3 reads CASRTGGGTYEQYF. Written as DNA, the CDR3 is TGTGCCAGCAGAACAGGGGGGGGGACCTACGAGCAGTACTTC. V is TRBV28 and J is TRBJ2-7; D possibly corresponds to TRBD1 (8 bases). CDR1 is MDHEN and CDR2 is SYDVKM in the germline V gene. The CDR3 contains 14 residues. Deletions cut 6 bases from V and 2 bases from J, with 14 bases between.